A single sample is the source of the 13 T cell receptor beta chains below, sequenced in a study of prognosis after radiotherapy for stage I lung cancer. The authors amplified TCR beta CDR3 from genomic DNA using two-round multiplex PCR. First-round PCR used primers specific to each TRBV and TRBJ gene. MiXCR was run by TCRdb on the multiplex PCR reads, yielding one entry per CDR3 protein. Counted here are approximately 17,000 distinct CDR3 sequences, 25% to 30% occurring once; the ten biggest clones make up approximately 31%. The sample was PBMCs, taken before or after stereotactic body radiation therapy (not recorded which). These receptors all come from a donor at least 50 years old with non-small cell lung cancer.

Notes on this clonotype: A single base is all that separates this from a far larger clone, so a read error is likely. For the CDR3, the DNA is TGTGCCAGCAGTTACTTGTACAGTGGGGAGCAGTACTTC. It codes for CASSYLYSGEQYF. This sequence joins TRBV6-6 and TRBJ2-7; no firm D call. V lost 1 base, J lost 7 bases, and 11 bases lay in between. The CDR3 length is 13 residues. Germline-derived CDR1 and CDR2 are MNHNY and SVGAGI (reference sequence).

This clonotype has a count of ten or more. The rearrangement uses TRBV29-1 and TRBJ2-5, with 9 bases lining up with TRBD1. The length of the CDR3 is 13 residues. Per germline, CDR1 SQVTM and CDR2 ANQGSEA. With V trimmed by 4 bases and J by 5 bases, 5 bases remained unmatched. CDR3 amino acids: CSVVQGAGETQYF. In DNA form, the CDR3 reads TGCAGCGTTGTACAGGGGGCTGGGGAGACCCAGTACTTC. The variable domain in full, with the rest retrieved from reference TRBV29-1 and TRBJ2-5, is SAVISQKPSRDICQRGTSLTIQCQVDSQVTMMFWYRQQPGQSLTLIATANQGSEATYESGFVIDKFPISRPNLTFSTLTVSNMSPEDSSIYLCSVVQGAGETQYFGPGTRLLVL.

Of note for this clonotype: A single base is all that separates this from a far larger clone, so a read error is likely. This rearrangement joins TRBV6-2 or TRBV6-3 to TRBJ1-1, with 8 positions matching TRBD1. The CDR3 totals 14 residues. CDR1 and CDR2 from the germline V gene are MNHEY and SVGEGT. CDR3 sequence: CASSDTDRGTESFF. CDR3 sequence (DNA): TGTGCCAGCAGTGACACAGACAGGGGCACTGAATCTTTCTTT.

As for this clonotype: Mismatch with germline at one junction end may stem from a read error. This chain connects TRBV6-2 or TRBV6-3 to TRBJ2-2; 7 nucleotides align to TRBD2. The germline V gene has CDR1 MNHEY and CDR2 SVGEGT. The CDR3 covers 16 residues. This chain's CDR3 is CASRPGSSGNTAELFF. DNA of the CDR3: TGTGCCAGCAGACCCGGGTCTAGCGGAAACACCGCGGAGCTGTTTTTT.

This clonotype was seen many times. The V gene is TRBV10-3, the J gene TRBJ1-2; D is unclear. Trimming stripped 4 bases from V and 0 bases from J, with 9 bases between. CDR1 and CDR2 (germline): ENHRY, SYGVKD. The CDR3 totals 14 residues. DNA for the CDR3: TGTGCCATCAGTGCGGCCAGGCCTAACTATGGCTACACCTTC. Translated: CAISAARPNYGYTF.

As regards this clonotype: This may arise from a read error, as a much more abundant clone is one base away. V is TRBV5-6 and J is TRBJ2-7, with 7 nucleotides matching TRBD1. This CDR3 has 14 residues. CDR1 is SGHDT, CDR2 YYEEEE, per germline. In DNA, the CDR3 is TGTGCCAGCAGCTTCAGGACAGGAAGCTACGAGAAGTACTTC. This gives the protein CASSFRTGSYEKYF.

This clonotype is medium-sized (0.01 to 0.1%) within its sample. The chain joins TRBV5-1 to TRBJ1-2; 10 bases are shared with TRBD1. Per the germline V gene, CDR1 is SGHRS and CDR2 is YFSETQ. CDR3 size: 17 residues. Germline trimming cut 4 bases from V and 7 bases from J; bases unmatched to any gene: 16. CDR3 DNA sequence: TGCGCCAGCAGCCACGAGACAGGGGGCATTGTCTTGGGTGGCTACACCTTC. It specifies CASSHETGGIVLGGYTF.

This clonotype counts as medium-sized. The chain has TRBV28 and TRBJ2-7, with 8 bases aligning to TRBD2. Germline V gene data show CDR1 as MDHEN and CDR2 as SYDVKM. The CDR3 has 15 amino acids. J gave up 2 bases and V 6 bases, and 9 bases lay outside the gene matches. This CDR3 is CASSPSGGLPYEQYF. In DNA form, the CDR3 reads TGTGCCAGCAGCCCCTCGGGAGGGCTTCCCTACGAGCAGTACTTC.

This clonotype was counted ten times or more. CDR3 sequence reads: CASSRRGSGANVLTF. The DNA of the CDR3 is TGTGCCAGCAGTAGACGGGGGTCTGGGGCCAACGTCCTGACTTTC. This chain links TRBV12-3 or TRBV12-4 with TRBJ2-6, with D perhaps TRBD2 (6 bases). The CDR3 is made up of 15 amino acids. V lost 5 bases and J 1 base, leaving 9 bases between the germline ends.

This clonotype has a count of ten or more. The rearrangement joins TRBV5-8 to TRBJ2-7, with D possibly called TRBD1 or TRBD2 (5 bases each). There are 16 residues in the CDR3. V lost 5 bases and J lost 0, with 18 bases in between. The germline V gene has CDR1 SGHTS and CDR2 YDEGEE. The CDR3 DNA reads TGTGCCAGCAGATCTTCCTCGGGGCGGTACTCCTACGAGCAGTACTTC. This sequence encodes CASRSSSGRYSYEQYF.

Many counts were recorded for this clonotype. The CDR3 sequence: CASSVGAGAFTDTQYF. CDR3 bases: TGTGCCAGCAGCGTAGGAGCGGGGGCATTCACAGATACGCAGTATTTT. The chain employs TRBV9 and TRBJ2-3; TRBD2 aligns across 8 bases. Germline assignment: CDR1 SGDLS and CDR2 YYNGEE. This CDR3 comprises 16 residues. Unmatched junction bases numbered 5, after V lost 0 bases and J lost 2 bases.

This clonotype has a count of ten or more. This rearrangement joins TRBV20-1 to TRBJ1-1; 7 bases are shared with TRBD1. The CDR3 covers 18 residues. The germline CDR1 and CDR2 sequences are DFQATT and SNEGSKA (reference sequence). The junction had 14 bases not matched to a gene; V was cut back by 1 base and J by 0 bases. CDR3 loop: CSARARQPLTGLNTEAFF. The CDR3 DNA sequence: TGCAGTGCTAGAGCCCGACAACCATTGACAGGGCTGAACACTGAAGCTTTCTTT.

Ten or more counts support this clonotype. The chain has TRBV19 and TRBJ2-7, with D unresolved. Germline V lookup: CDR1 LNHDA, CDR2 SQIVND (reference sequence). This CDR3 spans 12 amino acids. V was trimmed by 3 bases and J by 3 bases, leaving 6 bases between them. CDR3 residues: CASSMLGYEQYF. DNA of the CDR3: TGTGCCAGTAGTATGCTGGGCTACGAGCAGTACTTC.